The following is a T cell receptor (beta chain) sequence with its context. The antigen is unknown. This record belongs to a study of CD8+ T cells in alopecia areata. Study details: Each of the treated patients was given oral tofacitinib, 5 to 10 mg twice daily, for moderate-to-severe alopecia areata. The study's findings and limits: Lesional scalp displayed greater clonality than normal scalp, most notably in alopecia totalis/universalis.

After isolation, RNA underwent reverse transcription to generate cDNA as the sequencing template. The table came from immunoSEQ multiplex PCR; TCRdb's copy has only in-frame clones and leaves some out. The sample consists of 150,000 to 200,000 clones, around 64% of them appearing once. Treatment given: oral pan-JAK inhibitor, 5-10 mg twice daily. CDR1 is GTSNPN, CDR2 SVGIG, per germline (reference sequence). V lost 3 bases to trimming and J lost 7 bases; unmatched junction nucleotides: 9. CDR3 length: 14 amino acids. V is TRBV30 and J is TRBJ2-1, with 7 bases that match TRBD2. The starting material was CD4+ T cells sorted from blood, obtained at approximately week 50, from a patient treated with tofacitinib. The TCR originated in a human donor with alopecia areata. This CDR3 reads CAWRQAAGNNEQFF. The CDR3 DNA reads TGTGCCTGGAGACAGGCAGCGGGAAATAATGAGCAGTTCTTC.